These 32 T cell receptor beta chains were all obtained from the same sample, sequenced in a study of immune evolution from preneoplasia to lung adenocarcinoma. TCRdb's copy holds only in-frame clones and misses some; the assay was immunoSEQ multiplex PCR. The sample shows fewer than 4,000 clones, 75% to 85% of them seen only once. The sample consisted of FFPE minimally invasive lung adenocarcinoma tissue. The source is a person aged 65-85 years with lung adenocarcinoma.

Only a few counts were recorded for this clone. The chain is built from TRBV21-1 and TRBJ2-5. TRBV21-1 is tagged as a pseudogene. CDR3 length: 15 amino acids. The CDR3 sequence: CASSKGTGGGETQYF. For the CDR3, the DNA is TGTGCCAGCAGCAAAGGGACTGGAGGGGGAGAGACCCAGTACTTC.

The CDR3 coding sequence is TGTGCCAGCAGCCCGCACCGGACAGCCACCCCGACCCAGTACTTC. It yields the protein CASSPHRTATPTQYF. The V gene is TRBV11-3, the J gene TRBJ2-5; a possible D gene is TRBD1 (6 bases). The CDR3 has 15 residues. Germline V gene lookup returns CDR1 SGHNT and CDR2 YENEEA. V lost 5 bases and J lost 7, with 20 bases in between.

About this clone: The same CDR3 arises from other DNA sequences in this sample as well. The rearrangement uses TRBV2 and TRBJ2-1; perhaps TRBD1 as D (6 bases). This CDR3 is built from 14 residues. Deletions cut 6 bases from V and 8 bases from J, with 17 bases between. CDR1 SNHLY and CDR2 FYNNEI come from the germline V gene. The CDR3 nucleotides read TGTGCCAGCAGGACCGGGACATCAGACCATGAGCAGTTCTTC. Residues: CASRTGTSDHEQFF.

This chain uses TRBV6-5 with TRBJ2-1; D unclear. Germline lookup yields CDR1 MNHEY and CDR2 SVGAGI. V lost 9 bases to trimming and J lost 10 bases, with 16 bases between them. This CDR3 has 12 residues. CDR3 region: CASHRASGEQFF. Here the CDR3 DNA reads TGTGCCAGTCATAGAGCCTCCGGGGAGCAGTTCTTC.

In DNA form, the CDR3 reads TGTGCCAGCAGCTACCTGTCTCGCTACGAGCAGTACTTC. Translated: CASSYLSRYEQYF. The chain carries TRBV7-3 and TRBJ2-7; D unclear. The V and J ends lost 4 bases and 3 bases respectively, with 10 bases between them. The CDR3 contains 13 residues. CDR1 and CDR2 from the germline V gene are SGHTA and FQGTGA.

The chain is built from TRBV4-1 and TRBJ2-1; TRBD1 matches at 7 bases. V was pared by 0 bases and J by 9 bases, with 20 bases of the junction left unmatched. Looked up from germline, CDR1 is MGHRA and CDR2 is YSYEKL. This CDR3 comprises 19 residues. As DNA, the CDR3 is TGCGCCAGCAGCCAAGATTCCGATAGACAGGGCGTCAATGCGGTTGAGCAGTTCTTC. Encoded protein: CASSQDSDRQGVNAVEQFF.

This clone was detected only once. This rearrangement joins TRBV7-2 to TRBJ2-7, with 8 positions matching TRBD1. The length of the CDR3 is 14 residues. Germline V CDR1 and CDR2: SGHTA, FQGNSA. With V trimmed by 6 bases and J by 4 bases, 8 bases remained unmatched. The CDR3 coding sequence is TGTGCCAGCAGATCCGGGACAGGCGAATACGAGCAGTACTTC. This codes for CASRSGTGEYEQYF. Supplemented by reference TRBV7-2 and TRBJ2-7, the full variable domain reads GAGVSQSPSNKVTEKGKDVELRCDPISGHTALYWYRQSLGQGLEFLIYFQGNSAPDKSGLPSDRFSAERTGGSVSTLTIQRTQQEDSAVYLCASRSGTGEYEQYFGPGTRLTVT.

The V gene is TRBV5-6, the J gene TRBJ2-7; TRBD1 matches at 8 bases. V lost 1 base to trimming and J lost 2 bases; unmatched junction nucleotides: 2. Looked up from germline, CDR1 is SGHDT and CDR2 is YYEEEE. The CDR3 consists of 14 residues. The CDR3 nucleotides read TGTGCCAGCAGCTTGACAGGGGGTCCCTACGAGCAGTACTTC. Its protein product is CASSLTGGPYEQYF.

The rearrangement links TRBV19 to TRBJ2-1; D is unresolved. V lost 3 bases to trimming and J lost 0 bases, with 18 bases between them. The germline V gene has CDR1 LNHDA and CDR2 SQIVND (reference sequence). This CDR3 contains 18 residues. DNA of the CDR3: TGTGCCAGTAGTATCCTGGGTTCCCTCGGGTCCTCCTACAATGAGCAGTTCTTC. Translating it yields CASSILGSLGSSYNEQFF.

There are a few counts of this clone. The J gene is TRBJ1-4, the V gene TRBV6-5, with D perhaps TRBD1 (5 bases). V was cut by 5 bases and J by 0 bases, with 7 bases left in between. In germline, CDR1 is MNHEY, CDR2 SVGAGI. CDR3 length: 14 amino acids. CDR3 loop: CASSATATNEKLFF. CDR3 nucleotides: TGTGCCAGCAGTGCGACAGCAACTAATGAAAAACTGTTTTTT.

CDR3 sequence (DNA): TGCGCCAGCAGCATCACAGGGGGCGAATATGGCTACACCTTC. It codes for CASSITGGEYGYTF. The chain uses TRBV5-1 and TRBJ1-2; TRBD1 aligns across 9 bases. The CDR3 is 14 amino acids. Per germline, CDR1 SGHRS and CDR2 YFSETQ. Trimming at V came to 4 bases and at J to 5 bases, leaving 6 bases not matched to a gene.

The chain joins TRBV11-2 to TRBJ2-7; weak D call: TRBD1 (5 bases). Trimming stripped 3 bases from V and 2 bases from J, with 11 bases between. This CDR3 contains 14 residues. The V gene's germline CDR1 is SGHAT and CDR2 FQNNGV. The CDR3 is CASSLTDGPYEQYF. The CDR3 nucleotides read TGTGCCAGCAGCTTGACAGACGGACCCTACGAGCAGTACTTC. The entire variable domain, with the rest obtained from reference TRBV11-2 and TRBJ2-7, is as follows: EAGVAQSPRYKIIEKRQSVAFWCNPISGHATLYWYQQILGQGPKLLIQFQNNGVVDDSQLPKDRFSAERLKGVDSTLKIQPAKLEDSAVYLCASSLTDGPYEQYFGPGTRLTVT.

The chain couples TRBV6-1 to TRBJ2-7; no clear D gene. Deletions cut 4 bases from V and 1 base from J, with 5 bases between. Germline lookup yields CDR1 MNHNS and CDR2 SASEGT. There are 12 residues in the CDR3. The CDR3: CASSAQSYEQYF. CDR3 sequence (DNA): TGTGCCAGCAGTGCACAGTCCTACGAGCAGTACTTC.

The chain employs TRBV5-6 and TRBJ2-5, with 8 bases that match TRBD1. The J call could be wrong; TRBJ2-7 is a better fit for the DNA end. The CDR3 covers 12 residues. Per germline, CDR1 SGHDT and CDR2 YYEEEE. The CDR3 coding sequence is TGTGCCAGCAGCTGGACAGGGAACGAGCAGTACTTC. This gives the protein CASSWTGNEQYF.

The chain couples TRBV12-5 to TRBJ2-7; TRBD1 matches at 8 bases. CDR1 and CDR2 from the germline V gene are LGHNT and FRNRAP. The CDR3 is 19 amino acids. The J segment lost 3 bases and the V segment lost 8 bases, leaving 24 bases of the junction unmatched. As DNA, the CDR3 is TGTGCTAGTCCCACGCCTGGACAGGGTCACCAGGAGGGTTACTACGAGCAGTACTTC. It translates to CASPTPGQGHQEGYYEQYF.

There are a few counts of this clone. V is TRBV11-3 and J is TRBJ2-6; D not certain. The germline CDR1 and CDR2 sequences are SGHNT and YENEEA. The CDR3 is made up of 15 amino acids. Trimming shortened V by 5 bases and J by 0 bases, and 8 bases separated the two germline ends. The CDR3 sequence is CASSVGNSGANVLTF. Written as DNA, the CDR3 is TGTGCCAGCAGCGTTGGAAACTCTGGGGCCAACGTCCTGACTTTC. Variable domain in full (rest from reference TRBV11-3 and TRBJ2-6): EAGVVQSPRYKIIEKKQPVAFWCNPISGHNTLYWYLQNLGQGPELLIRYENEEAVDDSQLPKDRFSAERLKGVDSTLKIQPAELGDSAVYLCASSVGNSGANVLTFGAGSRLTVL.

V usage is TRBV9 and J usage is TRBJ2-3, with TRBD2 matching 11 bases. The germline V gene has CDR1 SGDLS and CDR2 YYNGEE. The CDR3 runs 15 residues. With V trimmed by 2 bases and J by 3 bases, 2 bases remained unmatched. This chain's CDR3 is CASSVGTSGTDTQYF. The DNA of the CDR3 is TGTGCCAGCAGCGTGGGGACTAGCGGAACAGATACGCAGTATTTT.

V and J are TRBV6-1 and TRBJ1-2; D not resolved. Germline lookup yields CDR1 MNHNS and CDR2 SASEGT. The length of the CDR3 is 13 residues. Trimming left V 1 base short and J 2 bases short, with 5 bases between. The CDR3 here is CASSEVGNYGYTF. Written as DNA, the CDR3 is TGTGCCAGCAGTGAAGTTGGCAACTATGGCTACACCTTC.

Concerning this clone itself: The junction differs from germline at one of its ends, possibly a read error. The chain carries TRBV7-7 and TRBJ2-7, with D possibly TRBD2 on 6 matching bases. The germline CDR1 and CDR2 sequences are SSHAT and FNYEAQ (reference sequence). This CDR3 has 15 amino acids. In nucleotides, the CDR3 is TGTGCTAGCAGCCCGGGACTTTCCTCGAACTACGAGCAGTACTTC. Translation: CASSPGLSSNYEQYF.

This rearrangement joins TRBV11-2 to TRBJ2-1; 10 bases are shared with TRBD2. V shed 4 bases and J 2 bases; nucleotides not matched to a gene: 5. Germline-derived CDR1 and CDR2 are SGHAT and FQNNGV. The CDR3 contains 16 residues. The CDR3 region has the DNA TGTGCCAGCAGCTACCGTCTAGCGGGAGCCTACAATGAGCAGTTCTTC. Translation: CASSYRLAGAYNEQFF.

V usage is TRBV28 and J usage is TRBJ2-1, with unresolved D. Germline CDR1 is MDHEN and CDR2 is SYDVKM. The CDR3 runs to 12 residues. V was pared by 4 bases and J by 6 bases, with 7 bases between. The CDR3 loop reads CASSSSRNEQFF. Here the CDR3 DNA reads TGTGCCAGCAGTTCCTCCCGCAATGAGCAGTTCTTC.

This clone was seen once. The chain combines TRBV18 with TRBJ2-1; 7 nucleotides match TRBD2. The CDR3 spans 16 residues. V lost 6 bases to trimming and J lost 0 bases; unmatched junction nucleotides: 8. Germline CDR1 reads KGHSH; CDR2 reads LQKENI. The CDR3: CASSPGLSSSYNEQFF. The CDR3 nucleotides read TGTGCCAGCTCGCCGGGACTATCGAGCTCCTACAATGAGCAGTTCTTC.

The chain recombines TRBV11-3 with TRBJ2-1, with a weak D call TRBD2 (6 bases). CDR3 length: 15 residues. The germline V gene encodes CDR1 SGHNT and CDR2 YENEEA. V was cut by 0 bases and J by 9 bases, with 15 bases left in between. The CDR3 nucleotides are TGTGCCAGCAGCTTAGAATCGGGAGCCCTCGTTGAGCAGTTCTTC. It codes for CASSLESGALVEQFF.

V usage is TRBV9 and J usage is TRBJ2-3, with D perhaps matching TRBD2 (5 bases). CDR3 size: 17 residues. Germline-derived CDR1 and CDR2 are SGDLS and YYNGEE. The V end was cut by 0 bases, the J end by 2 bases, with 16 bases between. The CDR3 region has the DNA TGTGCCAGCAGCGTAGTCCCCCTAGAGGGTCCCACAGATACGCAGTATTTT. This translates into CASSVVPLEGPTDTQYF.

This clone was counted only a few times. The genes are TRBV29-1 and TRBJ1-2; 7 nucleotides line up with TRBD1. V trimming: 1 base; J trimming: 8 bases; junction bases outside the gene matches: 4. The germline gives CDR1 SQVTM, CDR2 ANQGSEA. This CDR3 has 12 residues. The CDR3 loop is CSVEGQGGGYTF. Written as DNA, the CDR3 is TGCAGCGTTGAAGGTCAGGGGGGCGGCTACACCTTC. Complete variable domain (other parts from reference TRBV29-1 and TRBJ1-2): SAVISQKPSRDICQRGTSLTIQCQVDSQVTMMFWYRQQPGQSLTLIATANQGSEATYESGFVIDKFPISRPNLTFSTLTVSNMSPEDSSIYLCSVEGQGGGYTFGSGTRLTVV.

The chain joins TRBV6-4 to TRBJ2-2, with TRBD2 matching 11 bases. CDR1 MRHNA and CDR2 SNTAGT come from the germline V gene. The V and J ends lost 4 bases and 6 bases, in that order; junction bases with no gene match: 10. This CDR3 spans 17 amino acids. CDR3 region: CASSAGTSGRYAGELFF. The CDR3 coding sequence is TGTGCCAGCAGTGCCGGAACTAGCGGGAGATATGCCGGGGAGCTGTTTTTT.

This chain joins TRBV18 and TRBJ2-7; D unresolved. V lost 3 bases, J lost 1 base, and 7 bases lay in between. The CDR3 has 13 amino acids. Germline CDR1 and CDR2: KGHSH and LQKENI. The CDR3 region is CASSPGHSYEQYF. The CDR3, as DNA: TGTGCCAGCTCACCCGGGCATTCCTACGAGCAGTACTTC.

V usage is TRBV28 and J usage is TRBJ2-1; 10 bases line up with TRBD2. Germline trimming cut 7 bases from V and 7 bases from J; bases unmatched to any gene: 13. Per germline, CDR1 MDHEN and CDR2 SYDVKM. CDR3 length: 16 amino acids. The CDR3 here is CASTGSASGSRNEQFF. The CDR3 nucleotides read TGTGCCAGCACCGGGTCGGCTAGCGGGAGTAGGAATGAGCAGTTCTTC.

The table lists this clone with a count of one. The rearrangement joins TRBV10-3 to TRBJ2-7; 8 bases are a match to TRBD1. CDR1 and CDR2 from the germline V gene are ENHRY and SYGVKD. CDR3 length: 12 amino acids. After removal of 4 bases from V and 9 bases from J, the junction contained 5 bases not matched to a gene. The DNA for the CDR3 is TGTGCCATCAGTGCCTCAGGGGGCGGGCAGTACTTC. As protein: CAISASGGGQYF.

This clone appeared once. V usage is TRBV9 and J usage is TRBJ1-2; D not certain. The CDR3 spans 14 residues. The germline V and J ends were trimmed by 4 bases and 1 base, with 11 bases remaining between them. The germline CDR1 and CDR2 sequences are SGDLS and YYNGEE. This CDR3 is CASSIARLNYGYTF. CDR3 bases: TGTGCCAGCAGCATAGCCCGCCTTAACTATGGCTACACCTTC.

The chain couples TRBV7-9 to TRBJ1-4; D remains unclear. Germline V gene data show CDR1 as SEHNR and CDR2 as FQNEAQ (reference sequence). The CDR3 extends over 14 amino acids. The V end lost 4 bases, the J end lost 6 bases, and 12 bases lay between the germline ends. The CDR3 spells CASSYGLHDEKLFF. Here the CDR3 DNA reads TGTGCCAGCAGCTACGGGCTGCACGATGAAAAACTGTTTTTT.

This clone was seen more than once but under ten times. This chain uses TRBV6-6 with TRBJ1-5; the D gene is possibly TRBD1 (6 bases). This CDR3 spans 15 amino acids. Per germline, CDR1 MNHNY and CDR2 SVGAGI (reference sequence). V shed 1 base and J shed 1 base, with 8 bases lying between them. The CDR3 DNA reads TGTGCCAGCAGTTACTTGGACAGAAGCAATCAGCCCCAGCATTTT. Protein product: CASSYLDRSNQPQHF.